Described below is a single T cell receptor (beta chain) sequence and its context. What it recognizes is unknown. The sample belongs to a study of response to subunit inactivated influenza vaccine. Findings of the study overall: New T cells are recruited in small numbers by each seasonal influenza vaccination, according to the authors' suggestion.

After removal of 3 bases from V and 2 bases from J, the junction contained 18 bases not matched to a gene. The CDR3 is made up of 20 amino acids. TCRdb re-called the RT-PCR reads with MiXCR, one entry per CDR3 protein. This table holds under 850,000 distinct CDR3 sequences, under 20% found once. The rearrangement uses TRBV12-3 or TRBV12-4 and TRBJ2-3; 9 nucleotides match TRBD2. The sequence came from a man between 50 and 59 years old who received an inactivated influenza vaccine. The sequencing here drew on PBMCs from blood, taken approximately 5 days after vaccination. In nucleotides, the CDR3 is TGTGCCAGCAGTTTGACGGAGCCGCTAACGACTAGCGGAGACACAGATACGCAGTATTTT. This gives the protein CASSLTEPLTTSGDTDTQYF.